Shown below are 7 T cell receptor beta chains from a single sample sequenced in a study of blood T cell repertoires in COVID-19. The protocol was immunoSEQ multiplex PCR, while the TCRdb copy is restricted to in-frame clones and leaves out a portion. The table has about 440,000 clones, approximately 88% seen once. The sample was peripheral blood. Receptor source: a woman between 50 and 59 years old with COVID-19, enrolled during active disease.

This clone was found once. The chain employs TRBV18 and TRBJ1-2; 8 nucleotides match TRBD1. Germline V gene sequence: CDR1 KGHSH, CDR2 LQKENI. The V gene end was trimmed by 3 bases and the J gene end by 5 bases; junction bases not matched to a gene: 5. CDR3 length: 14 amino acids. The CDR3 nucleotides read TGTGCCAGCTCACCCGGACAGGGAGGGTATGGCTACACCTTC. Its translation: CASSPGQGGYGYTF.

This chain connects TRBV11-3 to TRBJ2-2; the match to TRBD2 covers 9 bases. The CDR3 has 14 residues. The germline gives CDR1 SGHNT, CDR2 YENEEA. V dropped 5 bases and J dropped 4; count of bases not matched to a gene: 2. The CDR3 DNA follows: TGTGCCAGCAGCCAGACTAGCGGCACCGGGGAGCTGTTTTTT. It encodes CASSQTSGTGELFF.

V is TRBV19 and J is TRBJ1-1, with D maybe TRBD1 (5 bases). V was trimmed by 5 bases and J by 6 bases, leaving 16 bases between them. Germline CDR1 reads LNHDA; CDR2 reads SQIVND (reference sequence). This CDR3 region has 14 residues. The DNA for the CDR3 is TGTGCCAGTAGTGCCCGGACAAGGACCCCTGAAGCTTTCTTT. The encoded protein is CASSARTRTPEAFF.

This chain connects TRBV30 to TRBJ1-2; 9 nucleotides agree with TRBD1. The CDR3 contains 12 residues. The V and J ends lost 5 bases and 4 bases, in that order; junction bases with no gene match: 2. The V gene's germline CDR1 is GTSNPN and CDR2 SVGIG (reference sequence). The CDR3 spells CAWSTGGYGYTF. CDR3 coding DNA: TGTGCCTGGTCGACAGGGGGCTATGGCTACACCTTC. The full variable domain, rest sourced from reference TRBV30 and TRBJ1-2, is SQTIHQWPATLVQPVGSPLSLECTVEGTSNPNLYWYRQAAGRGLQLLFYSVGIGQISSEVPQNLSASRPQDRQFILSSKKLLLSDSGFYLCAWSTGGYGYTFGSGTRLTVV.

The chain links TRBV19 to TRBJ1-1; 8 nucleotides match TRBD1. Germline values: CDR1 LNHDA, CDR2 SQIVND (reference sequence). V was clipped by 2 bases and J by 5 bases; unmatched bases: 1. The CDR3 covers 13 residues. CDR3 amino acids: CASSIQGATEAFF. The CDR3 bases are TGTGCCAGTAGTATACAGGGGGCAACTGAAGCTTTCTTT. Full variable domain (missing parts from reference TRBV19 and TRBJ1-1): DGGITQSPKYLFRKEGQNVTLSCEQNLNHDAMYWYRQDPGQGLRLIYYSQIVNDFQKGDIAEGYSVSREKKESFPLTVTSAQKNPTAFYLCASSIQGATEAFFGQGTRLTVV.

This clone came up a few times. This chain uses TRBV6-5 with TRBJ1-2, with a tentative D call TRBD1 (5 bases). The CDR3 has 14 residues. Trimming left V 5 bases short and J 4 bases short, with 14 bases between. In germline, CDR1 is MNHEY, CDR2 SVGAGI. The CDR3 loop reads CASSPDSQFYGYTF. In nucleotides, the CDR3 is TGTGCCAGCAGTCCAGACAGCCAGTTCTATGGCTACACCTTC.

The chain links TRBV9 to TRBJ2-1, with a possible D match to TRBD2 (6 bases). Germline CDR1 is SGDLS and CDR2 is YYNGEE. V gave up 2 bases and J gave up 9 bases, with 18 bases separating them. This CDR3 is built from 15 residues. The CDR3 bases are TGTGCCAGCAGCGTCGGGACTGGTGGCGCGATTGAGCAGTTCTTC. Its protein product is CASSVGTGGAIEQFF.